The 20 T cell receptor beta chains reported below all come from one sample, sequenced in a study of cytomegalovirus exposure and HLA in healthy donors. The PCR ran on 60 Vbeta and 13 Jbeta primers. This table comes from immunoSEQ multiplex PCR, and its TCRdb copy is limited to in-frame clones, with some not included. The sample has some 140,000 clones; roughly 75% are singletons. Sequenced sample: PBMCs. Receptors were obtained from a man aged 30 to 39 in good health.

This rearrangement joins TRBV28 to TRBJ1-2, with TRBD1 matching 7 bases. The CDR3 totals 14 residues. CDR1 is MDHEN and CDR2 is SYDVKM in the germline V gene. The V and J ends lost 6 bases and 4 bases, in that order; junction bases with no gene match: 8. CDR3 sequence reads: CASSTQGTIYGYTF. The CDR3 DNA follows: TGTGCCAGCAGCACACAGGGGACCATCTATGGCTACACCTTC.

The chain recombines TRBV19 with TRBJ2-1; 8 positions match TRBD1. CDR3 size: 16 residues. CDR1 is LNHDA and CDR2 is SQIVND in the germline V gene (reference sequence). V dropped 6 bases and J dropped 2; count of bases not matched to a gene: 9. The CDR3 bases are TGTGCCAGTAGGCTACGGCAGGGGGCCCCCTACAATGAGCAGTTCTTC. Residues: CASRLRQGAPYNEQFF. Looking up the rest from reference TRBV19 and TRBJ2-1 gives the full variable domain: DGGITQSPKYLFRKEGQNVTLSCEQNLNHDAMYWYRQDPGQGLRLIYYSQIVNDFQKGDIAEGYSVSREKKESFPLTVTSAQKNPTAFYLCASRLRQGAPYNEQFFGPGTRLTVL.

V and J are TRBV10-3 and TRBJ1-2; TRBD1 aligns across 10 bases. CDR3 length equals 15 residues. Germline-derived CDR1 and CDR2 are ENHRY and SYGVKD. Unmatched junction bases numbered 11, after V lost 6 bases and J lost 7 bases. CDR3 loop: CAISRTGTGVSGYTF. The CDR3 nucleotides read TGTGCCATCAGCCGAACCGGGACAGGGGTGAGTGGCTACACCTTC.

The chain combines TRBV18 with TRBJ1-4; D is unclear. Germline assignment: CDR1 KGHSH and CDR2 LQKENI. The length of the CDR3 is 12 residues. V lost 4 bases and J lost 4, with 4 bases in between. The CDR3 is CASSRSNEKLFF. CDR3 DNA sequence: TGTGCCAGCTCACGGAGTAATGAAAAACTGTTTTTT.

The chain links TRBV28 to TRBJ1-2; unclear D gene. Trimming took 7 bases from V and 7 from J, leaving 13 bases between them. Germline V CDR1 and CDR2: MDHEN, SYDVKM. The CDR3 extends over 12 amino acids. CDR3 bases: TGTGCCAGCACCCCCCGGGCGGGTGGCTACACCTTC. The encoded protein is CASTPRAGGYTF.

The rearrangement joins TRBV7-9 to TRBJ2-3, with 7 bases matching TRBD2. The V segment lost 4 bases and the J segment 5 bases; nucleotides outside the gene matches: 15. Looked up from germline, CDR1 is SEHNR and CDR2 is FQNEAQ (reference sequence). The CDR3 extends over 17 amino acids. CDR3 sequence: CASSSLQVGGPRDTQYF. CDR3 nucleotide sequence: TGTGCCAGCAGCTCCCTTCAAGTGGGAGGGCCGAGAGATACGCAGTATTTT.

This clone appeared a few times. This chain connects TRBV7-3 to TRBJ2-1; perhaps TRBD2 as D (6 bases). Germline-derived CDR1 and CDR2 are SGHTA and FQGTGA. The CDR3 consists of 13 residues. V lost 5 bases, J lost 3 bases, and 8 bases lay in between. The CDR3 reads CASSLTSYNEQFF. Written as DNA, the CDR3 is TGTGCCAGCAGCCTGACTAGCTACAATGAGCAGTTCTTC.

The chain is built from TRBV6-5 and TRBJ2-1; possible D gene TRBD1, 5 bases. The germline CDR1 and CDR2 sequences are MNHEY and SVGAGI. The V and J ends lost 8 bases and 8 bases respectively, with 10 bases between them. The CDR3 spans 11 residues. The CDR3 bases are TGTGCCAGCGGGGCCGGGTATGAGCAGTTCTTC. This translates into CASGAGYEQFF.

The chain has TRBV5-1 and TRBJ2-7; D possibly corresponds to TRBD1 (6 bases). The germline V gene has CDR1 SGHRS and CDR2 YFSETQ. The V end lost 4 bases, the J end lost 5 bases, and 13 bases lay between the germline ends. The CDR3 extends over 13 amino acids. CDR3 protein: CASSLQGRNEQYF. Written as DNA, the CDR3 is TGCGCCAGCAGCCTCCAGGGGCGGAACGAGCAGTACTTC. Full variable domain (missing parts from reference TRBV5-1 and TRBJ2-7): KAGVTQTPRYLIKTRGQQVTLSCSPISGHRSVSWYQQTPGQGLQFLFEYFSETQRNKGNFPGRFSGRQFSNSRSEMNVSTLELGDSALYLCASSLQGRNEQYFGPGTRLTVT.

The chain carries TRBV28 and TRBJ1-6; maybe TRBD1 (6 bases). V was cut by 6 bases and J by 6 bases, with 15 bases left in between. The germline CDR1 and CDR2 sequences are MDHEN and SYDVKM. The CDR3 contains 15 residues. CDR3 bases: TGTGCCAGCAGACCATGGACAGCCTTTAATTCACCCCTCCACTTT. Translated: CASRPWTAFNSPLHF.

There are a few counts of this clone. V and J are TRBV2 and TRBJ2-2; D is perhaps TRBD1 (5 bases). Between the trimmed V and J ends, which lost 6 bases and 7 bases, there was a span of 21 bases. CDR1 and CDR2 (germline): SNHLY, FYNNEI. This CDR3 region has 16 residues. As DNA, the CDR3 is TGTGCCAGCAGCGGTGCCGGGTTCAGGGCCGGCGGGGAGCTGTTTTTT. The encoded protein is CASSGAGFRAGGELFF.

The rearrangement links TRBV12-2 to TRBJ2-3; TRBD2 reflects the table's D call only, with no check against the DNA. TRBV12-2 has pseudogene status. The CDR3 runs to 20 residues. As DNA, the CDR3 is TGTGCAAGTCGCTTAGAGGTTAGAGGGACCGGCAGCGGGAGGACAGATACGCAGTATTTT. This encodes CASRLEVRGTGSGRTDTQYF.

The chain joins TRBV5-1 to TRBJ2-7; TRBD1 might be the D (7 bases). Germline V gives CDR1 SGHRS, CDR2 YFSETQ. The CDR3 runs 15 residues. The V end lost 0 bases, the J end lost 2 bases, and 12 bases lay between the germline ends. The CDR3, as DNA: TGCGCCAGCAGCTTGGGTGCGGGGACAGCCTACGAGCAGTACTTC. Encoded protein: CASSLGAGTAYEQYF.

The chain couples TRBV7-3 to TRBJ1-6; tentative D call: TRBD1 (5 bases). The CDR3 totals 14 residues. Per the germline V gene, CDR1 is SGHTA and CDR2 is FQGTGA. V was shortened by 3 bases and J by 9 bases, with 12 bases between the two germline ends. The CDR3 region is CASSLGPGGSPLHF. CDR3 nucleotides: TGTGCCAGCAGCTTGGGGCCGGGTGGTTCACCCCTCCACTTT.

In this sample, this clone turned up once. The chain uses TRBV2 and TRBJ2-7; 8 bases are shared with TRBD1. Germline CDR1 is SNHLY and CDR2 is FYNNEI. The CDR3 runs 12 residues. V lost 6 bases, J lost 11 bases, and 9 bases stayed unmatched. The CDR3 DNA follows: TGTGCCAGCAGATTGGACAGGGCGGTAAAGTACTTC. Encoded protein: CASRLDRAVKYF.

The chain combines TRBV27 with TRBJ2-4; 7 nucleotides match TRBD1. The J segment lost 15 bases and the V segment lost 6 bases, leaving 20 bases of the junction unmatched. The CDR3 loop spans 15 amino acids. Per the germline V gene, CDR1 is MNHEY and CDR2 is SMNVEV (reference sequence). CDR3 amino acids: CASRPTGERAGFRYF. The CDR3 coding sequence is TGTGCCAGCAGACCTACAGGGGAACGGGCCGGGTTTCGGTACTTC.

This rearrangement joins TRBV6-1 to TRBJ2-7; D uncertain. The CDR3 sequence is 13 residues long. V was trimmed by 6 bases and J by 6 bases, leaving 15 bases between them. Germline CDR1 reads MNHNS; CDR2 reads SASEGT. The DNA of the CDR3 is TGTGCCAGCAGCGGCCAAGGAGTCAGCGAGCAGTACTTC. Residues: CASSGQGVSEQYF.

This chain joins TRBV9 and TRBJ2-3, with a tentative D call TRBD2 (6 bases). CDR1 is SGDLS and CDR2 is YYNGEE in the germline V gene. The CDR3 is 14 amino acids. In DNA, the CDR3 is TGTGCTACCAACCCCGGGAGCCCCAGAGATACGCAGTATTTT. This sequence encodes CATNPGSPRDTQYF.

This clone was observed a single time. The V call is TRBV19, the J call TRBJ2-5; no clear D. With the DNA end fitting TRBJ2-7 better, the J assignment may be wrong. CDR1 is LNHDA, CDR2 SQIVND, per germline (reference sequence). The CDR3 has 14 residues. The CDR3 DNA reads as TGTGCCAGTAGACTGACATTCTCTACCTACGAGCAGTACTTC. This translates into CASRLTFSTYEQYF.

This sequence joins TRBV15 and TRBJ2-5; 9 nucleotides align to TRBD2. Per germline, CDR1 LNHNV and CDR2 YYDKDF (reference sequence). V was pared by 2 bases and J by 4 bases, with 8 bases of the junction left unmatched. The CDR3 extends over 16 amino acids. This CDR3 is CATSRTRVAGVETQYF. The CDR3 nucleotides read TGTGCCACCAGCAGAACCCGGGTAGCGGGAGTAGAGACCCAGTACTTC. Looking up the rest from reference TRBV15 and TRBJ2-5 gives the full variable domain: DAMVIQNPRYQVTQFGKPVTLSCSQTLNHNVMYWYQQKSSQAPKLLFHYYDKDFNNEADTPDNFQSRRPNTSFCFLDIRSPGLGDTAMYLCATSRTRVAGVETQYFGPGTRLLVL.